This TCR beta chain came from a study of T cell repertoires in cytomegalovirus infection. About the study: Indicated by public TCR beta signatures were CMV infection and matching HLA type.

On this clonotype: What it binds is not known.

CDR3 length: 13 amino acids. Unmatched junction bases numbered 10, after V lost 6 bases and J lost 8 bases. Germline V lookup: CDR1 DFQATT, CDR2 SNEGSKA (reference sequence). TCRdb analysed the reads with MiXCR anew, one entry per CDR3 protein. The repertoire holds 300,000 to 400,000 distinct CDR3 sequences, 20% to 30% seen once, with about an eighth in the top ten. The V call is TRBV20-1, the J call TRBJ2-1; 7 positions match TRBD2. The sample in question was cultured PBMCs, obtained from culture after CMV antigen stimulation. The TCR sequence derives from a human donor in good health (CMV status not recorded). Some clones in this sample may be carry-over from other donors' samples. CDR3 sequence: CSAGDYLRDEQFF. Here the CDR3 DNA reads TGCAGTGCCGGGGACTACTTACGGGATGAGCAGTTCTTC.